The clone carrying this T cell receptor (beta chain) was seen at least ten times. Its specificity is not known. This record comes from a study of identical twins. Study-level results: Memory repertoires showed no such pattern, whereas abundant cord blood beta clonotypes carried fewer insertions. Zero-insertion analyses might be partly confounded by invariant T cells like MAIT and iNKT.

Germline V gives CDR1 SGHDT, CDR2 YYEEEE. The ends lost 1 base at V and 1 base at J; junction bases unmatched: 4. This CDR3 comprises 16 residues. TCRdb reprocessed the 5' RACE reads with MiXCR, giving one entry per CDR3 protein. Of more than 650,000 distinct CDR3 sequences detected, approximately 6% appear once; the ten largest clones hold around 2%. The material sequenced was naive T cells sorted from blood. The source of this sequence is a young man in good health. This rearrangement joins TRBV5-6 to TRBJ2-2, with 7 bases lining up with TRBD2. CDR3 sequence (DNA): TGTGCCAGCAGCTTGCGCGAGCGGGGGAACACCGGGGAGCTGTTTTTT. The encoded protein is CASSLRERGNTGELFF.